This passage covers 20 T cell receptor beta chains from one sample sequenced in a study of blood T cell repertoires in COVID-19. Produced via immunoSEQ multiplex PCR; TCRdb's table is partial and in-frame only. The sample has some 140,000 clones, roughly four fifths seen once. The sample consisted of peripheral blood. Receptor source: a woman older than 75 with acute or convalescent COVID-19.

The V gene is TRBV3-1 (or the pseudogene TRBV3-2), the J gene TRBJ1-3, with D possibly matching TRBD1 (6 bases). Between the trimmed V and J ends, which lost 3 bases and 0 bases, there was a span of 9 bases. CDR1 and CDR2 (germline): LGHDT, YNNKEL (reference sequence). The CDR3 totals 15 residues. The CDR3 is CASSQMTGSGNTIYF. CDR3 sequence (DNA): TGTGCCAGCAGCCAGATGACAGGCTCTGGAAACACCATATATTTT.

The chain carries TRBV2 and TRBJ1-4, with 11 bases aligning to TRBD1. Trimming at V came to 5 bases and at J to 8 bases, leaving 10 bases not matched to a gene. The length of the CDR3 is 16 residues. Germline V gene sequence: CDR1 SNHLY, CDR2 FYNNEI. The CDR3 region is CASSPGTGGVGEKLFF. CDR3 DNA sequence: TGTGCCAGCAGTCCCGGGACAGGGGGGGTAGGGGAAAAACTGTTTTTT.

This clone was counted once. The rearrangement links TRBV7-6 to TRBJ2-7, with D perhaps TRBD2 (5 bases). Germline assignment: CDR1 SGHVS and CDR2 FNYEAQ. Deletions cut 2 bases from V and 5 bases from J, with 19 bases between. The CDR3 covers 16 residues. The DNA for the CDR3 is TGTGCCAGCAGCTTATCGGCGGGTAGCGCGATCCACGAGCAGTACTTC. It is translated as CASSLSAGSAIHEQYF.

This chain uses TRBV6-1 with TRBJ1-5; 9 bases line up with TRBD1. The CDR3 covers 18 residues. The V and J ends lost 3 bases and 2 bases, in that order; junction bases with no gene match: 11. In germline, CDR1 is MNHNS, CDR2 SASEGT. CDR3 DNA: TGTGCCAGCAGTGACCCCGGGACAGGGATTTCGGGCAATCAGCCCCAGCATTTT. It is translated as CASSDPGTGISGNQPQHF.

This chain joins TRBV24-1 and TRBJ1-5; no firm D call. The CDR3 loop spans 13 amino acids. Germline CDR1 is KGHDR and CDR2 is SFDVKD. Trimming pared 6 bases from V and 1 base from J, leaving 6 bases between. CDR3 coding DNA: TGTGCCACCAGTCAGTTCAGCAATCAGCCCCAGCATTTT. Translated: CATSQFSNQPQHF.

The J gene is TRBJ1-4, the V gene TRBV15; D unclear. Germline V gene data show CDR1 as LNHNV and CDR2 as YYDKDF (reference sequence). Trimming removed 0 bases from V and 8 bases from J, with 13 bases in between. The CDR3 runs 15 residues. For the CDR3, the DNA is TGTGCCACCAGCAGAGACGGCAGGTACTCAGAAAAACTGTTTTTT. Its translation is CATSRDGRYSEKLFF. The whole variable domain, filled in from reference TRBV15 and TRBJ1-4, reads DAMVIQNPRYQVTQFGKPVTLSCSQTLNHNVMYWYQQKSSQAPKLLFHYYDKDFNNEADTPDNFQSRRPNTSFCFLDIRSPGLGDTAMYLCATSRDGRYSEKLFFGSGTQLSVL.

J is TRBJ1-5 and V is TRBV7-8; 7 bases agree with TRBD1. This CDR3 is 17 amino acids long. V trimming: 3 bases; J trimming: 1 base; junction bases outside the gene matches: 9. CDR1 is SGHVS, CDR2 FQNEAQ, per germline. The CDR3 loop is CASSFSSGGKSNQPQHF. DNA of the CDR3: TGTGCCAGCAGCTTTAGCTCAGGGGGTAAGAGCAATCAGCCCCAGCATTTT.

The chain links TRBV6-5 to TRBJ1-1; 9 bases line up with TRBD1. Germline assignment: CDR1 MNHEY and CDR2 SVGAGI. V was clipped by 2 bases and J by 5 bases; unmatched bases: 6. The CDR3 spans 15 residues. The CDR3 region has the DNA TGTGCCAGCAGTTACACGGGACAGGGCCGGACTGAAGCTTTCTTT. Translation gives CASSYTGQGRTEAFF.

The chain links TRBV5-1 to TRBJ2-1; D not resolved. CDR1 and CDR2 from the germline V gene are SGHRS and YFSETQ. The V end was cut by 4 bases, the J end by 0 bases, with 14 bases between. The CDR3 runs 16 residues. The CDR3 nucleotides are TGCGCCAGCAGCGCCTCAGCGTCACACTCCTACAATGAGCAGTTCTTC. As protein: CASSASASHSYNEQFF.

The gene calls are TRBV7-9 and TRBJ1-2, with 7 bases fitting TRBD1. The CDR3 spans 13 residues. V dropped 4 bases and J dropped 8; count of bases not matched to a gene: 7. Per the germline V gene, CDR1 is SEHNR and CDR2 is FQNEAQ (reference sequence). The CDR3 protein is CASSSDRAGGYTF. The CDR3 region has the DNA TGTGCCAGCAGCTCCGACAGGGCAGGCGGCTACACCTTC.

The genes are TRBV24-1 and TRBJ2-1; D unclear. The CDR3 extends over 12 amino acids. V was pared by 3 bases and J by 10 bases, with 9 bases between. The V gene's germline CDR1 is KGHDR and CDR2 SFDVKD. The DNA of the CDR3 is TGTGCCACCAGTGATGAACATTTAGAGCAGTTCTTC. Encoded protein: CATSDEHLEQFF.

The rearrangement uses TRBV19 and TRBJ2-6; D ambiguous. Germline CDR1 and CDR2: LNHDA and SQIVND (reference sequence). V was trimmed by 5 bases and J by 3 bases, leaving 14 bases between them. The CDR3 length is 16 residues. CDR3 residues: CASSLGISFGANVLTF. DNA for the CDR3: TGTGCCAGTAGTTTGGGCATCTCTTTTGGGGCCAACGTCCTGACTTTC.

The chain combines TRBV6-2 or TRBV6-3 with TRBJ2-1; 11 bases line up with TRBD2. The trim removed 5 bases at V and 5 bases at J, leaving 5 bases unmatched. The CDR3 is 15 residues long. The V gene's germline CDR1 is MNHEY and CDR2 SVGEGT. The CDR3 spells CASSTSSGGNNEQFF. Written as DNA, the CDR3 is TGTGCCAGCAGTACATCTAGCGGGGGGAACAATGAGCAGTTCTTC.

V usage is TRBV24-1 and J usage is TRBJ2-2; the D is unclear. CDR1 is KGHDR, CDR2 SFDVKD, per germline. Trimming stripped 10 bases from V and 5 bases from J, with 10 bases between. The CDR3 loop spans 12 amino acids. The chain's CDR3 is CATGQRTGELFF. The CDR3 nucleotides are TGTGCCACGGGTCAGCGAACCGGGGAGCTGTTTTTT.

This sequence joins TRBV25-1 and TRBJ2-5; 8 bases map to TRBD1. Germline lookup yields CDR1 MGHDK and CDR2 SYGVNS. Trimming removed 3 bases from V and 5 bases from J; junction bases left unmatched: 5. CDR3 size: 14 residues. The CDR3 protein is CASSDQGAGETQYF. The CDR3 nucleotides read TGTGCCAGCAGTGATCAGGGGGCGGGTGAGACCCAGTACTTC. The full variable domain, completed using reference TRBV25-1 and TRBJ2-5, is EADIYQTPRYLVIGTGKKITLECSQTMGHDKMYWYQQDPGMELHLIHYSYGVNSTEKGDLSSESTVSRIRTEHFPLTLESARPSHTSQYLCASSDQGAGETQYFGPGTRLLVL.

In its sample, this clone was seen once. V and J are TRBV6-2 or TRBV6-3 and TRBJ2-2; D remains ambiguous. Germline V gene data show CDR1 as MNHEY and CDR2 as SVGEGT. Trimming stripped 4 bases from V and 7 bases from J, with 19 bases between. This CDR3 is built from 16 residues. The DNA of the CDR3 is TGTGCCAGCAGTTTCGTGAACCCCATCGGTGGCGGGGAGCTGTTTTTT. It translates to CASSFVNPIGGGELFF.

This clone came up a few times. This CDR3 reads CSVVTGGADINYGYTF. The CDR3 bases are TGCAGCGTCGTGACAGGGGGCGCGGATATTAACTATGGCTACACCTTC. The gene calls are TRBV29-1 and TRBJ1-2; the match to TRBD1 covers 10 bases. The CDR3 covers 16 residues. Trimming took 6 bases from V and 1 from J; bases not matched to a gene: 11. Germline V gives CDR1 SQVTM, CDR2 ANQGSEA.

The V gene is TRBV19, the J gene TRBJ1-5, with a possible D match to TRBD1 (6 bases). This CDR3 spans 14 amino acids. The ends were cut back, 6 bases at V and 8 bases at J, with 17 bases in the middle. Germline CDR1 LNHDA, CDR2 SQIVND (reference sequence). The CDR3 spells CASRGGALGEPQHF. CDR3 nucleotides: TGTGCCAGTAGAGGGGGGGCGCTTGGAGAGCCCCAGCATTTT. Combining the CDR3 with reference TRBV19 and TRBJ1-5 gives the whole variable domain DGGITQSPKYLFRKEGQNVTLSCEQNLNHDAMYWYRQDPGQGLRLIYYSQIVNDFQKGDIAEGYSVSREKKESFPLTVTSAQKNPTAFYLCASRGGALGEPQHFGDGTRLSIL.

The chain links TRBV5-4 to TRBJ2-5, with 8 bases that match TRBD2. The CDR3 length is 14 residues. The V and J ends lost 8 bases and 5 bases, in that order; junction bases with no gene match: 11. Germline V gene sequence: CDR1 SGHNT, CDR2 YYREEE (reference sequence). CDR3 loop: CASVERGGRETQYF. The DNA of the CDR3 is TGTGCCAGTGTAGAACGGGGGGGCCGGGAGACCCAGTACTTC.

The chain uses TRBV2 and TRBJ2-7, with 9 bases fitting TRBD1. CDR3 size: 15 residues. Germline lookup yields CDR1 SNHLY and CDR2 FYNNEI. After removal of 3 bases from V and 4 bases from J, the junction contained 7 bases not matched to a gene. Here the CDR3 reads CASSDLGQGRYEQYF. CDR3 nucleotide sequence: TGTGCCAGCAGTGATTTGGGACAGGGTAGATACGAGCAGTACTTC.